The 2 T cell receptor beta chains below come from one sample, sequenced in a study of shared clonotypes between healthy human individuals. The naive CD8 fraction comprised CD45RO-negative cells positively selected for CCR7 and excluded terminally differentiated effector memory CD45RA+ cells. TCRdb's table, derived via immunoSEQ multiplex PCR, lists solely in-frame clones and lacks some. Of millions of clones in the sample, about 95% were seen once. Sequenced input: naive CD8+ T cells sorted from blood. The receptors originated from a man aged 18 to 30 in good health.

DNA for the CDR3: TGTGCCAGCAGCTTAGAGCCTGACTCTTCCTACGAGCAGTACTTC. It is translated as CASSLEPDSSYEQYF. The chain has TRBV7-6 and TRBJ2-7; D not resolved. Germline CDR1 SGHVS, CDR2 FNYEAQ. Trimming removed 1 base at V and 1 base at J, with 11 bases between. CDR3 size: 15 residues.

This clone has only one observation. The V gene is TRBV6-5, the J gene TRBJ2-7; D gene uncertain. The CDR3 has 11 residues. Trimming cost V 10 bases and J 1 base, with 8 bases left between them. Per the germline V gene, CDR1 is MNHEY and CDR2 is SVGAGI. CDR3 nucleotides: TGTGCCACTGGGCCTTCCTACGAGCAGTACTTC. Translation gives CATGPSYEQYF.